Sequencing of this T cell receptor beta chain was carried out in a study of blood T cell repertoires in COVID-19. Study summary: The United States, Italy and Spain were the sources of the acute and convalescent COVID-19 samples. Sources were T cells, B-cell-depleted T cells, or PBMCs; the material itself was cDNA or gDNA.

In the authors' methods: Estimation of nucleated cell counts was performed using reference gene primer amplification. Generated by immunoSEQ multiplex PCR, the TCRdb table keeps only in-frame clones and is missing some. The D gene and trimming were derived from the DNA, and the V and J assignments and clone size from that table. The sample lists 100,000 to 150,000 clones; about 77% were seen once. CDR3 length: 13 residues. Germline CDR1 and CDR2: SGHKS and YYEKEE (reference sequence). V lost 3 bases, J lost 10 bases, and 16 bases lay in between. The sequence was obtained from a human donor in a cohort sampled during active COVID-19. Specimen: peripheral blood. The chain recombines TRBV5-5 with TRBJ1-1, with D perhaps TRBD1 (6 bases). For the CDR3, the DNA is TGTGCCAGCAGCTCCCGACCGGGACAAGGAGCTTTCTTT. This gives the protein CASSSRPGQGAFF.